This paragraph reports one TCR beta chain. Its matching antigen is unknown. This entry is derived from a study of cytomegalovirus exposure and HLA in healthy donors. Broader study findings: According to the study, roughly 180 TCR beta chains were cytomegalovirus-associated.

Sequencing was performed with immunoSEQ multiplex PCR; in TCRdb, only in-frame clones are kept and a portion is missing. The profile covers about 200,000 clones, with around 80% appearing a single time and around 15% taken by the ten largest. The approximately 120-subject validation cohort, separate from the approximately 670-subject first cohort, included the donors. CDR3 length equals 15 residues. V was pared by 9 bases and J by 1 base, with 5 bases of the junction left unmatched. Germline V CDR1 and CDR2: MNHNS, SASEGT. The TCR comes from a woman in her twenties or thirties in good health and CMV-seropositive. The chain carries TRBV6-1 and TRBJ2-2, with 10 positions matching TRBD2. The sequenced material came from PBMCs. The CDR3 is CASNIAGGNTGELFF. The CDR3 DNA reads TGTGCCAGTAACATAGCGGGAGGGAACACCGGGGAGCTGTTTTTT.